The 26 T cell receptor beta chains presented below share a single source sample, sequenced in a study of quantifying T cell responses using KT2 cells. Study at large: RNA was reverse transcribed with TCR alpha and beta constant-region primers.

The cDNA 3' end received a ligated oligonucleotide with a UMI. First-round PCR used three to four cycles and beta primers RC1.1 and RC1.2 covering TRBC1 and TRBC2. MiXCR, run by TCRdb on the UMI-ligation and nested PCR reads, gives a single entry per CDR3 protein. The table shows fewer than 60,000 distinct CDR3 sequences, with roughly 11% occurring only once. Material for sequencing was PBMCs spiked with cells of the T cell clone KT2. These receptors all come from a human donor.

This clonotype was recorded at least ten times. This sequence joins TRBV5-4 and TRBJ1-2; no firm D call. CDR3 size: 14 residues. The V and J ends lost 3 bases and 0 bases respectively, with 9 bases between them. Germline V gene data show CDR1 as SGHNT and CDR2 as YYREEE (reference sequence). CDR3 nucleotide sequence: TGTGCCAGCAGCTGGACGGTTGCTAACTATGGCTACACCTTC. Its protein is CASSWTVANYGYTF.

This clonotype came up a few times. The rearrangement joins TRBV5-1 to TRBJ2-3; D ambiguous. The germline gives CDR1 SGHRS, CDR2 YFSETQ. The CDR3 sequence is 15 residues long. V gave up 0 bases and J gave up 4 bases, with 12 bases separating them. CDR3 nucleotide sequence: TGCGCCAGCAGCTTGGGTCCGCCGCGGCCAGATACGCAGTATTTT. Residues: CASSLGPPRPDTQYF.

This clonotype occurred a few times. This rearrangement joins TRBV18 to TRBJ2-7; 7 nucleotides line up with TRBD1. Germline values: CDR1 KGHSH, CDR2 LQKENI. V was pared by 7 bases and J by 4 bases, with 7 bases of the junction left unmatched. The CDR3 has 13 amino acids. CDR3 bases: TGTGCCAGCTTCGAGGGGGCGGTGTACGAGCAGTACTTC. Translating gives CASFEGAVYEQYF.

The rearrangement links TRBV29-1 to TRBJ2-1, with D perhaps TRBD1 or TRBD2 (7 bases each). The CDR3 spans 15 residues. CDR1 is SQVTM and CDR2 is ANQGSEA in the germline V gene. The V gene lost 0 bases and the J gene lost 5 bases, with 14 bases spanning the gap. CDR3 sequence: CSVEDRAGGDNEQFF. In DNA form, the CDR3 reads TGCAGCGTTGAAGATCGGGCAGGGGGGGACAATGAGCAGTTCTTC.

This clonotype was recorded a few times. The chain uses TRBV12-3 or TRBV12-4 and TRBJ1-1; 8 nucleotides line up with TRBD1. With 4 bases clipped from V and 10 bases from J, the junction kept 20 bases outside the gene matches. This CDR3 has 17 residues. This CDR3 reads CASSSNTFLGQGLRAFF. The DNA for the CDR3 is TGTGCCAGCAGTTCTAATACGTTCCTTGGACAGGGATTGCGAGCTTTCTTT.

Only a few counts were recorded for this clonotype. This chain uses TRBV5-1 with TRBJ2-3; 7 bases are shared with TRBD2. The junction had 7 bases not matched to a gene; V was cut back by 2 bases and J by 4 bases. The CDR3 spans 15 residues. Germline V lookup: CDR1 SGHRS, CDR2 YFSETQ. The CDR3 DNA is TGCGCCAGCAGCTTTGGGGAGGGGCACCCAGATACGCAGTATTTT. Protein sequence: CASSFGEGHPDTQYF.

This clonotype has at least ten counts. The chain employs TRBV6-5 and TRBJ2-7; D may correspond to TRBD1 or TRBD2 (5 bases each). Germline V gives CDR1 MNHEY, CDR2 SVGAGI. The CDR3 is made up of 14 amino acids. The germline V and J ends were trimmed by 4 bases and 5 bases, with 15 bases remaining between them. CDR3 residues: CASSFGALKDEQYF. Written as DNA, the CDR3 is TGTGCCAGCAGTTTCGGGGCTCTCAAGGACGAGCAGTACTTC.

The table lists this clonotype with many counts. The J gene is TRBJ2-1, the V gene TRBV27; 7 bases fit TRBD1. Looked up from germline, CDR1 is MNHEY and CDR2 is SMNVEV (reference sequence). J gave up 6 bases and V 0 bases, and 8 bases lay outside the gene matches. The CDR3 consists of 16 residues. The CDR3 bases are TGTGCCAGCAGTTTATCGAAGAGGGGGCCGGGCAATGAGCAGTTCTTC. It yields the protein CASSLSKRGPGNEQFF.

This clonotype was observed a few times. The chain is built from TRBV2 and TRBJ2-1; 9 positions agree with TRBD2. Germline CDR1 SNHLY, CDR2 FYNNEI. The junction had 3 bases not matched to a gene; V was cut back by 6 bases and J by 6 bases. The CDR3 covers 13 residues. CDR3 amino acids: CASRGLASNEQFF. DNA for the CDR3: TGTGCCAGCAGGGGACTAGCTAGCAATGAGCAGTTCTTC. Using reference TRBV2 and TRBJ2-1 for the parts outside the CDR3, the full variable domain is EPEVTQTPSHQVTQMGQEVILRCVPISNHLYFYWYRQILGQKVEFLVSFYNNEISEKSEIFDDQFSVERPDGSNFTLKIRSTKLEDSAMYFCASRGLASNEQFFGPGTRLTVL.

This clonotype was seen repeatedly, ten times or more. V gene TRBV29-1 combines with J gene TRBJ2-1; D might be TRBD2 (6 bases). Germline V gives CDR1 SQVTM, CDR2 ANQGSEA. This CDR3 is 17 amino acids long. V was shortened by 3 bases and J by 8 bases, with 26 bases between the two germline ends. DNA of the CDR3: TGCAGCGTTGAGGCTGGTCACCCTCCGGGAGAATGGGATGAGCAGTTCTTC. Protein sequence: CSVEAGHPPGEWDEQFF.

This clonotype came up a few times. V usage is TRBV6-1 and J usage is TRBJ1-2; TRBD1 might be the D (5 bases). Trimming left V 1 base short and J 8 bases short, with 17 bases between. Germline CDR1 reads MNHNS; CDR2 reads SASEGT. The CDR3 contains 15 residues. The CDR3 reads CASSEDYISGRGYTF. CDR3 sequence (DNA): TGTGCCAGCAGTGAAGACTACATATCGGGACGCGGCTACACCTTC.

J is TRBJ2-1 and V is TRBV30; 7 bases map to TRBD2. The CDR3 is 13 residues long. Germline V gene lookup returns CDR1 GTSNPN and CDR2 SVGIG (reference sequence). The J segment lost 5 bases and the V segment lost 1 base, leaving 2 bases of the junction unmatched. The CDR3 spells CAWSGGGDNEQFF. DNA for the CDR3: TGTGCCTGGAGTGGGGGAGGGGACAATGAGCAGTTCTTC.

This chain joins TRBV20-1 and TRBJ1-5; unclear D gene. The germline V and J ends were trimmed by 4 bases and 0 bases, with 10 bases remaining between them. Germline assignment: CDR1 DFQATT and CDR2 SNEGSKA (reference sequence). CDR3 length: 14 residues. The CDR3 nucleotides are TGCAGTGCTATCTCACCCGATAGCAATCAGCCCCAGCATTTT. Its translation: CSAISPDSNQPQHF.

The chain couples TRBV7-2 to TRBJ2-7; 13 nucleotides match TRBD2. V lost 1 base and J lost 6; bases outside the gene matches: 3. The CDR3 has 15 amino acids. Germline loops: CDR1 SGHTA, CDR2 FQGNSA. CDR3 residues: CASSLGLAGGGEQYF. As DNA, the CDR3 is TGTGCCAGCAGCTTAGGACTAGCGGGAGGAGGCGAGCAGTACTTC.

In its sample, this clonotype was seen a few times. The rearrangement uses TRBV15 and TRBJ1-5; D possibly corresponds to TRBD1 (5 bases). Germline V gives CDR1 LNHNV, CDR2 YYDKDF (reference sequence). This CDR3 spans 15 amino acids. Trimming removed 4 bases at V and 0 bases at J, with 10 bases between. Here the CDR3 DNA reads TGTGCCACCAGCATCGGGGGTTATAGCAATCAGCCCCAGCATTTT. Its protein is CATSIGGYSNQPQHF.

The V gene is TRBV11-2, the J gene TRBJ1-3, with D unclear. The germline V and J ends were trimmed by 3 bases and 0 bases, with 9 bases remaining between them. Germline lookup yields CDR1 SGHAT and CDR2 FQNNGV. This CDR3 has 15 residues. The CDR3: CASSFRRISGNTIYF. The CDR3 region has the DNA TGTGCCAGCAGCTTCCGGAGAATCTCTGGAAACACCATATATTTT.

This clonotype was detected many times. This chain links TRBV7-9 with TRBJ1-1; tentatively, D is TRBD1 (5 bases). V was trimmed by 3 bases and J by 6 bases, leaving 14 bases between them. CDR3 length equals 14 residues. CDR1 and CDR2 from the germline V gene are SEHNR and FQNEAQ (reference sequence). The CDR3: CASSFSGGRSEAFF. The CDR3 DNA reads TGTGCCAGCAGCTTTTCGGGGGGTAGATCTGAAGCTTTCTTT.

Many counts were recorded for this clonotype. The chain employs TRBV2 and TRBJ2-3; 13 bases align to TRBD2. The CDR3 is 14 residues long. Germline V gives CDR1 SNHLY, CDR2 FYNNEI. Trimming took 9 bases from V and 6 from J; bases not matched to a gene: 6. CDR3 DNA: TGTGCCAGTGGACTAGCGGGAGCGAGGGATACGCAGTATTTT. Translating it yields CASGLAGARDTQYF.

V and J are TRBV6-1 and TRBJ2-1, with 8 bases matching TRBD1. The CDR3 spans 14 residues. The V gene's germline CDR1 is MNHNS and CDR2 SASEGT. Trimming removed 6 bases from V and 4 bases from J; junction bases left unmatched: 5. CDR3 loop: CASREQGVYNEQFF. CDR3 bases: TGTGCCAGCAGAGAACAGGGGGTTTACAATGAGCAGTTCTTC.

Many counts were recorded for this clonotype. V usage is TRBV6-2 or TRBV6-3 and J usage is TRBJ2-5; D call uncertain. CDR1 is MNHEY, CDR2 SVGEGT, per germline. Trimming stripped 7 bases from V and 6 bases from J, with 18 bases between. This CDR3 comprises 14 residues. The CDR3 sequence is CASTPSTVQQTQYF. The CDR3 DNA is TGTGCCAGCACCCCCTCGACCGTTCAACAGACCCAGTACTTC.

The CDR3 is CASSWQGQGTEAFF. CDR3 in DNA: TGCGCCAGCAGCTGGCAGGGACAGGGGACTGAAGCTTTCTTT. The chain has TRBV5-1 and TRBJ1-1; 10 bases match TRBD1. The CDR3 is 14 residues long. The germline V gene encodes CDR1 SGHRS and CDR2 YFSETQ. The V gene end was trimmed by 3 bases and the J gene end by 5 bases; junction bases not matched to a gene: 4.

This clonotype was seen more than once but under ten times. The CDR3 reads CASSPIGLAGKQLYEQYF. The CDR3 DNA sequence: TGTGCCAGCAGCCCAATAGGGCTAGCGGGAAAACAACTCTACGAGCAGTACTTC. The chain is built from TRBV7-8 and TRBJ2-7; 9 bases align to TRBD2. CDR1 is SGHVS, CDR2 FQNEAQ, per germline. The V gene end was trimmed by 5 bases and the J gene end by 3 bases; junction bases not matched to a gene: 17. There are 18 residues in the CDR3.

In its sample, this clonotype was seen many times. The rearrangement uses TRBV29-1 and TRBJ1-2; no definite D call. Germline values: CDR1 SQVTM, CDR2 ANQGSEA. V gave up 3 bases and J gave up 4 bases, with 9 bases separating them. This CDR3 region has 12 residues. CDR3 DNA sequence: TGCAGCGTTGAGCCCGGCCCCTATGGCTACACCTTC. Protein sequence: CSVEPGPYGYTF.

This clonotype appeared many times. The chain is built from TRBV20-1 and TRBJ2-3, with D perhaps TRBD2 (6 bases). The germline gives CDR1 DFQATT, CDR2 SNEGSKA (reference sequence). Deletions cut 4 bases from V and 8 bases from J, with 22 bases between. CDR3 length equals 15 residues. For the CDR3, the DNA is TGCAGTGCTACGTTTCTAGGGGCTCCGGGGGTTACGCAGTATTTT. Translation gives CSATFLGAPGVTQYF.

The V and J genes are TRBV6-1 and TRBJ2-3; weak D call: TRBD2 (5 bases). Between the trimmed V and J ends, which lost 6 bases and 1 base, there was a span of 20 bases. Germline V gene data show CDR1 as MNHNS and CDR2 as SASEGT. The CDR3 has 17 residues. The DNA of the CDR3 is TGTGCCAGCAGGCGGGCGACTATGCTAGTGGGCACAGATACGCAGTATTTT. Translating gives CASRRATMLVGTDTQYF.

V usage is TRBV20-1 and J usage is TRBJ2-7, with 8 bases identical to TRBD2. J lost 3 bases, V lost 4 bases, and 11 bases had no gene match. CDR3 length equals 15 residues. Per the germline V gene, CDR1 is DFQATT and CDR2 is SNEGSKA (reference sequence). The CDR3 DNA is TGCAGTGCTAATCCCCCCTCGGGGGGGAACTACGAGCAGTACTTC. Its protein product is CSANPPSGGNYEQYF.